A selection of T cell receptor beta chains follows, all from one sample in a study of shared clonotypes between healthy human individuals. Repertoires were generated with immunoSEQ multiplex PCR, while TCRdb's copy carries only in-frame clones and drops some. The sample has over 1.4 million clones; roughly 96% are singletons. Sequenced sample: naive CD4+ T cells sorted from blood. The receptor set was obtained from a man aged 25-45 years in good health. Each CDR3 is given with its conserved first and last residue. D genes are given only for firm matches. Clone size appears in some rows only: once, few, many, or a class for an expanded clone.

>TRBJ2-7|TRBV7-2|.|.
TGTGCCAGCAGACTCCGAGGACAAAGTGGCTGCGAGCAGTACTTC
CASRLRGQSGCEQYF
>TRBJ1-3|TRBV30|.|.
TGTGCCTGGGAAACAGGAGACCGGGGATCTGGAAACACCATATATTTT
CAWETGDRGSGNTIYF
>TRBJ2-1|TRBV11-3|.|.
TGTGCCAGCAGCTTAGTTCCGGGACTTGAGCTGTTCTTC
CASSLVPGLELFF
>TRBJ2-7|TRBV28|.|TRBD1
TGTGCCAGCAGTGAGGACAGGGCGTGGAATTACGAGCAGTACTTC
CASSEDRAWNYEQYF
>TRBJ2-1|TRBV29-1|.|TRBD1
TGCAGCGCATCCCGGGACAGGGAATACAATGAGCAGTTCTTC
CSASRDREYNEQFF
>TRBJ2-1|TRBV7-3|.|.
TGTGCCAGCAGCCCGGGTGCTGAGCAGTTCTTC
CASSPGAEQFF
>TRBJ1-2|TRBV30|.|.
TGTGCCTGGAGTGTATGGGGGGCCTCTAACTATGGCTACACCTTC
CAWSVWGASNYGYTF
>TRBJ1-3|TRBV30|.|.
TGTGCCGCAAAGACGGCTGGAAACACCATATATTTT
CAAKTAGNTIYF
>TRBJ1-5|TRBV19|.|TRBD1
TGTGCCAGTAGTACCTACCGGGACAGTTCACGGCAGCCCCAGCATTTT
CASSTYRDSSRQPQHF
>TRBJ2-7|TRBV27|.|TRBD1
TGTGCCGGCAGTCTACGCACCAGGGGGCGCCTTTCGGGTCGTGTCGAGCAGTACTTC
CAGSLRTRGRLSGRVEQYF
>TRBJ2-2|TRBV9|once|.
TGTGCCAGCAGCGTAGCCCCTTTGGGGAACACCGGGGAGCTGTTTTTT
CASSVAPLGNTGELFF
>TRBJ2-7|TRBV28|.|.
TGTGCCAGCAGTTCCCCGAGACAGAAGTACTACGAGCAGTACTTC
CASSSPRQKYYEQYF
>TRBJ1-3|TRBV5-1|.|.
TGCGCCAGCAGCCTCGGGACACCAGGAAACACCATATATTTT
CASSLGTPGNTIYF
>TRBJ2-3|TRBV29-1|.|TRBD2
TGCAGCGTTGCACTAGCGGGATGGGCAGATACGCAGTATTTT
CSVALAGWADTQYF
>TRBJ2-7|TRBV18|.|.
TGTGCCAGCTCACCGGGTGGAAACAAAGGCGAGCAGTACTTC
CASSPGGNKGEQYF
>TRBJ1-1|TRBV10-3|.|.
TGTGCCATCAACGTACAGGGATTGGGGACTGAAGCTTTCTTT
CAINVQGLGTEAFF
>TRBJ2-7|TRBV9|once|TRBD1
TGTGCCAGCAGCGACAGGACAGGGGGGGTAAACGAGCAGTACTTC
CASSDRTGGVNEQYF
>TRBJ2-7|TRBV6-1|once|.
TGTGCCAGCAAAGCGACGAGGCTGGACTACGAGCAGTACTTC
CASKATRLDYEQYF
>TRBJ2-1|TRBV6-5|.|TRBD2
TGTGCCAGCAGTTACTTTAGCGGGTCCAGCAACAATGAGCAGTTCTTC
CASSYFSGSSNNEQFF
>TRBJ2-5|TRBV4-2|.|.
TGTGCCAGCAGCATTGGAAGGGTCAAGAGCGGTGAGACCCAGTACTTC
CASSIGRVKSGETQYF
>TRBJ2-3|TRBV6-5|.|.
TGTGCCGCTAGGGACCTTGGCACAGATACGCAGTATTTT
CAARDLGTDTQYF
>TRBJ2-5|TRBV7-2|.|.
TGTGCCAGCAGCTTATCGGTCCAAGAGACCCAGTACTTC
CASSLSVQETQYF
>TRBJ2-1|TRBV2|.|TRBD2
TGTGCCAGCAGTGAGTCTAGCGGGAGAGGAAACAATGAGCAGTTCTTC
CASSESSGRGNNEQFF
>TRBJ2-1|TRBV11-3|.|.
TGTGCCAGCAGTCGGGACGTCTACAATGAGCAGTTCTTC
CASSRDVYNEQFF
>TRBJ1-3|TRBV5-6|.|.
TGTGCCAGCAGCTTGAGGGGCTCTGGAAACACCATATATTTT
CASSLRGSGNTIYF
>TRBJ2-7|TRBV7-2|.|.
TGTGCCAGCAGCTTAGAACTTCTCGTATACGAGCAGTACTTC
CASSLELLVYEQYF
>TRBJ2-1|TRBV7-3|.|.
TGTGCCAGCAGCCTAGACTTGGGACCATACAATGAGCAGTTCTTC
CASSLDLGPYNEQFF
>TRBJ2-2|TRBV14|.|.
TGTGCCAGCAGCCGATTAAGCGGCATCGGGGAGCTGTTTTTT
CASSRLSGIGELFF
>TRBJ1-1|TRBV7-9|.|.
TGTGCCAGCACTGGAACCGGACAGATGAACACTGAAGCTTTCTTT
CASTGTGQMNTEAFF
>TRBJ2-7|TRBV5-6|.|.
TGTGCCAGCAGCTTGTACGAGACTAGAGGTTACGAGCAGTACTTC
CASSLYETRGYEQYF
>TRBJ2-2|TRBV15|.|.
TGTGCCACCAGCAGAGGAGGAGGGGACACCGGGGAGCTGTTTTTT
CATSRGGGDTGELFF
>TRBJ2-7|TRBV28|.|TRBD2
TGTGCCAGCTCGGAATCCAATGCGGGGGGCTACGAGCAGTACTTC
CASSESNAGGYEQYF
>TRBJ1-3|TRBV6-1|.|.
TGTGCCAGCAGTGAAAGTCAGGGACCTGGAAACACCATATATTTT
CASSESQGPGNTIYF
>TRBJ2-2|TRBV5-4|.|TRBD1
TGTGCCAGCAGCTTGGAAGGGGGCGAGAACACCGGGGAGCTGTTTTTT
CASSLEGGENTGELFF
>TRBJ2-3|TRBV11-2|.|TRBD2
TGTGCCAGCAGCTTAGGACTAGCGGGAAACTCAATTCCTTCTACGCAGTATTTT
CASSLGLAGNSIPSTQYF
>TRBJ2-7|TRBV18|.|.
TGTGCCAGCTCACCGACCAGTGGGCAGAAAGCCTACGAGCAGTACTTC
CASSPTSGQKAYEQYF
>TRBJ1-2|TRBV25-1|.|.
TGTGCCACCCACGGCGGGGAATATGGCTACACCTTC
CATHGGEYGYTF
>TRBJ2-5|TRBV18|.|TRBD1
TGTGCCAGCTCACCAGTACAGGGGGCGAAAGAGACCCAGTACTTC
CASSPVQGAKETQYF
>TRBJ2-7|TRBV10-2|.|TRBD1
TGCGCCAGCAGTGCCGACAGGGAAAAGCAGTACTTC
CASSADREKQYF
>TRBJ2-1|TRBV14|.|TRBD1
TGTGCCAGCAGCCCGGAACCAGGGGGAAACTACAATGAGCAGTTCTTC
CASSPEPGGNYNEQFF
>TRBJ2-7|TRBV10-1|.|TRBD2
TGCGCCAGCAGTGGTAATAGCGGGAGTTACGAGCAGTACTTC
CASSGNSGSYEQYF
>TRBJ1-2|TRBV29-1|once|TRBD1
TGCAGCGTTGATACAGGGGCGCGGAATGGCTACACCTTC
CSVDTGARNGYTF
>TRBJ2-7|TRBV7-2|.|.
TGTGCCAGCAGCTTAACACGGGATCTTTACGAGCAGTACTTC
CASSLTRDLYEQYF
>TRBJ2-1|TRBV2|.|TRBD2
TGTGCCAGCAGGGAGGGACTAGCGGGAGAGATTGGTGAGCAGTTCTTC
CASREGLAGEIGEQFF
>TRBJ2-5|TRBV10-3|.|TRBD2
TGTGCCATCAGTGGGGTGGTAGCGGGAGGTGAGGAGACCCAGTACTTC
CAISGVVAGGEETQYF
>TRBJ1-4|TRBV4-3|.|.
TGCGCCAGCAGCCAAGAGCGCACAGGCGCAACTAATGAAAAACTGTTTTTT
CASSQERTGATNEKLFF
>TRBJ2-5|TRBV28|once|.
TGTGCCAGCAGGATTGGAGGGGTGGAGACCCAGTACTTC
CASRIGGVETQYF
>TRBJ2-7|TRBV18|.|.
TGTGCCAGCTCACCCCGACAGGTCCCCTCCTACGAGCAGTACTTC
CASSPRQVPSYEQYF
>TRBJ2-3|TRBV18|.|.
TGTGCCAGCTCACTCACCACCGGGGGCGGCACAGATACGCAGTATTTT
CASSLTTGGGTDTQYF